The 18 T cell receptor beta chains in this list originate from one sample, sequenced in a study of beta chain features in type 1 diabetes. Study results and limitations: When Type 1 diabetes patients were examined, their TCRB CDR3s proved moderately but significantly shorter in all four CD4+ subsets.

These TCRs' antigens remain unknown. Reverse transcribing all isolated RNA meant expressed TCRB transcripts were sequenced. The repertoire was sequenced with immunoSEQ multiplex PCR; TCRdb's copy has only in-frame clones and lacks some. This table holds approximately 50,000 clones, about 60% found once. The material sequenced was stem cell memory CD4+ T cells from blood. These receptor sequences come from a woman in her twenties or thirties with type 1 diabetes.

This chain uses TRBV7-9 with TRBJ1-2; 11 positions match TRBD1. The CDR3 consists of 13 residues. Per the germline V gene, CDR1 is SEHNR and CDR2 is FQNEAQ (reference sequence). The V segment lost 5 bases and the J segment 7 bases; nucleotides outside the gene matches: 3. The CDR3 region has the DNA TGTGCCAGCAGCATAGGACAGGGGGCTGGCTACACCTTC. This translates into CASSIGQGAGYTF.

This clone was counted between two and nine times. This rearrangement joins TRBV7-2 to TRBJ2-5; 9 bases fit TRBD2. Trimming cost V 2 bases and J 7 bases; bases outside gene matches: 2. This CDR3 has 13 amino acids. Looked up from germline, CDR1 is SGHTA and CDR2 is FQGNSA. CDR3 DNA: TGTGCCAGCAGCTTATCGCGGGAGGGGACCCAGTACTTC. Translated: CASSLSREGTQYF.

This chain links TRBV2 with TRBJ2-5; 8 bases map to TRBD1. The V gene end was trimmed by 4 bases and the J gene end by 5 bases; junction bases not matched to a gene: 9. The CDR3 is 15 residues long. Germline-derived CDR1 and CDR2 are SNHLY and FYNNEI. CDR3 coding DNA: TGTGCCAGCAGTGGTTGGACAGGGAGACGTGAGACCCAGTACTTC. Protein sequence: CASSGWTGRRETQYF.

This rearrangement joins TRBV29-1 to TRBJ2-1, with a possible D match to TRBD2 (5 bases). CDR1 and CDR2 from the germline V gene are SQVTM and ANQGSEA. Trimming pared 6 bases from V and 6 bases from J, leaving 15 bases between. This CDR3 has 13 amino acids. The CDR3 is CSVAPSTTNEQFF. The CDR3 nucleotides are TGCAGCGTGGCCCCTTCGACTACCAATGAGCAGTTCTTC.

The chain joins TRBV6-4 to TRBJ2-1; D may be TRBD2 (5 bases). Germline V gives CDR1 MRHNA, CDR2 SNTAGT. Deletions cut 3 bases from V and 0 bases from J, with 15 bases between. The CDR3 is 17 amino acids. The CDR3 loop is CASSEAWMGSSYNEQFF. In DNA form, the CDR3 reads TGTGCCAGCAGTGAGGCTTGGATGGGGAGCTCCTACAATGAGCAGTTCTTC.

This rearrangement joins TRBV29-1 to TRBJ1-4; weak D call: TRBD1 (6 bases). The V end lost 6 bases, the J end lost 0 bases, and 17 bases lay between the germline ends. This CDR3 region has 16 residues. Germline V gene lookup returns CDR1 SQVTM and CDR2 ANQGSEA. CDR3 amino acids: CSVKGLPGATNEKLFF. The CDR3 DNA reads TGCAGCGTCAAAGGTCTTCCAGGGGCAACTAATGAAAAACTGTTTTTT.

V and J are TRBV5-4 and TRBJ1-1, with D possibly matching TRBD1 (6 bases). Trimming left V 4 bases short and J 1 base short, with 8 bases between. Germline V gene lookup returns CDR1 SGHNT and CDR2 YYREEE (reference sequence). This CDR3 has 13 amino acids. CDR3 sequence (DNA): TGTGCCAGCAGCAGGGGGGGGAACACTGAAGCTTTCTTT. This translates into CASSRGGNTEAFF.

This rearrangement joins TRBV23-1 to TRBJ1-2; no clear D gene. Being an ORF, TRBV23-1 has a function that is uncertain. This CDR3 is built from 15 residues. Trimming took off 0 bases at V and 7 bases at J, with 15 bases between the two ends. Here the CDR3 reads CASSQSDRVISGYTF. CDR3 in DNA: TGCGCCAGCAGTCAATCCGATCGGGTAATCAGTGGCTACACCTTC.

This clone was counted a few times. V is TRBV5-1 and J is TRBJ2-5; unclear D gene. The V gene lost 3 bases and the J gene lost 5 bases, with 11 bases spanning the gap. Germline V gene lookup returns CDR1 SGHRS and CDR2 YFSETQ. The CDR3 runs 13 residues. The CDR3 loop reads CASSSRFGETQYF. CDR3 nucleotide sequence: TGCGCCAGCAGCTCTCGTTTCGGGGAGACCCAGTACTTC. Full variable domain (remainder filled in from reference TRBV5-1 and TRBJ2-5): KAGVTQTPRYLIKTRGQQVTLSCSPISGHRSVSWYQQTPGQGLQFLFEYFSETQRNKGNFPGRFSGRQFSNSRSEMNVSTLELGDSALYLCASSSRFGETQYFGPGTRLLVL.

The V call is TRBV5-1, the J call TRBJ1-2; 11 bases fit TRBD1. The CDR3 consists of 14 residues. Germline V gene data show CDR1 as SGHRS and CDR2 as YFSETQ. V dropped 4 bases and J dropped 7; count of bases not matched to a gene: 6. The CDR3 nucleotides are TGCGCCAGCAGCCCCGGACAGGGGGCAGGTGGCTACACCTTC. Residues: CASSPGQGAGGYTF.

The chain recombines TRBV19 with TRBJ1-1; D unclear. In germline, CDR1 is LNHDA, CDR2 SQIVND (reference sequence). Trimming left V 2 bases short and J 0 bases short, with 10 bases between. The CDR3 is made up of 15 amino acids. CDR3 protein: CASSIMVEVNTEAFF. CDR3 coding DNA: TGTGCCAGTAGTATAATGGTAGAGGTGAACACTGAAGCTTTCTTT. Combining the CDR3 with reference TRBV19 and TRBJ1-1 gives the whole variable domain DGGITQSPKYLFRKEGQNVTLSCEQNLNHDAMYWYRQDPGQGLRLIYYSQIVNDFQKGDIAEGYSVSREKKESFPLTVTSAQKNPTAFYLCASSIMVEVNTEAFFGQGTRLTVV.

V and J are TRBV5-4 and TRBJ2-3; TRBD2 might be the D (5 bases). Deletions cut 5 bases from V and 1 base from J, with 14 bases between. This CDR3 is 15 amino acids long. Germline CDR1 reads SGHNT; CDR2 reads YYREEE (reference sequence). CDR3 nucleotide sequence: TGTGCCAGCAGTGAAGGAGGTTTTGGCACAGATACGCAGTATTTT. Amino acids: CASSEGGFGTDTQYF.

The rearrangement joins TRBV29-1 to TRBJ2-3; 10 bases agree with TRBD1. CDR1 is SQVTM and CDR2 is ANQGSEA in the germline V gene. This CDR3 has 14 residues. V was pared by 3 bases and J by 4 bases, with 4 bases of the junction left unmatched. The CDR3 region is CSVDPGQGSDTQYF. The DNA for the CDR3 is TGCAGCGTTGATCCGGGACAGGGGTCAGATACGCAGTATTTT.

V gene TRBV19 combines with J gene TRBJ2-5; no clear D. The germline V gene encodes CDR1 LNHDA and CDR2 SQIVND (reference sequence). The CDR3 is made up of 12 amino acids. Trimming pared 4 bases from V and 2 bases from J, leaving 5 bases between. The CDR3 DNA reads TGTGCCAGTAGTAGTCAGCAAGAGACCCAGTACTTC. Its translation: CASSSQQETQYF.

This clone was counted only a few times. CDR3 nucleotide sequence: TGTGCCAGCAGCTCAGGGACTAGCGGCCAAACAGATACGCAGTATTTT. This sequence encodes CASSSGTSGQTDTQYF. This chain links TRBV11-3 with TRBJ2-3; 11 bases fit TRBD2. Per germline, CDR1 SGHNT and CDR2 YENEEA. J lost 3 bases, V lost 4 bases, and 6 bases had no gene match. The CDR3 has 16 residues.

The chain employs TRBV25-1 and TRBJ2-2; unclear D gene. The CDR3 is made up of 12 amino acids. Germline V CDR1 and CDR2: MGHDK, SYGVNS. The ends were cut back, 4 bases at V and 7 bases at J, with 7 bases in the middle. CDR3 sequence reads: CASSGVLGELFF. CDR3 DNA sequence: TGTGCCAGCAGTGGAGTGCTCGGGGAGCTGTTTTTT. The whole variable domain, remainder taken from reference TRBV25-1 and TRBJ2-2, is EADIYQTPRYLVIGTGKKITLECSQTMGHDKMYWYQQDPGMELHLIHYSYGVNSTEKGDLSSESTVSRIRTEHFPLTLESARPSHTSQYLCASSGVLGELFFGEGSRLTVL.

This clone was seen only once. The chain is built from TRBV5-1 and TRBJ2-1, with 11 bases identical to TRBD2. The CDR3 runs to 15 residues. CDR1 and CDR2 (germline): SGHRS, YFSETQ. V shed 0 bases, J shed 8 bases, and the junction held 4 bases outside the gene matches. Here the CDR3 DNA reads TGCGCCAGCAGCTTGGAGACTAGCGGGATAGATGAGCAGTTCTTC. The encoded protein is CASSLETSGIDEQFF.

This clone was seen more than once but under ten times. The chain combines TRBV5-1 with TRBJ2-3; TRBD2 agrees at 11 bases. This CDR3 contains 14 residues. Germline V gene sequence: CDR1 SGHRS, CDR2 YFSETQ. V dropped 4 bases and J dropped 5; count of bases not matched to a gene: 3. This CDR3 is CASSPGLAGDTQYF. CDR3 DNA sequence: TGCGCCAGCAGCCCTGGACTAGCGGGAGATACGCAGTATTTT.